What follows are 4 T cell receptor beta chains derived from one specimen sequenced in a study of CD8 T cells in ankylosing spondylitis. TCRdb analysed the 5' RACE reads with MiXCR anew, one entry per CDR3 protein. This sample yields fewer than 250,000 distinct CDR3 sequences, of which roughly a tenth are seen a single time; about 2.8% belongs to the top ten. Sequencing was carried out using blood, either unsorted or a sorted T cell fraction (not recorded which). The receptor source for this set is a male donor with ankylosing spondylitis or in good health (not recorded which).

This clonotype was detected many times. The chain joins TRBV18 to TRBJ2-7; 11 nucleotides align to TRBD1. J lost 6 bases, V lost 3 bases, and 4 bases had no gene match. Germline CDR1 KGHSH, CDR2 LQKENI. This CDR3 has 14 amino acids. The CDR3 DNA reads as TGTGCCAGCTCACCTACGGGACAGGGGGGCGAGCAGTACTTC. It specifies CASSPTGQGGEQYF.

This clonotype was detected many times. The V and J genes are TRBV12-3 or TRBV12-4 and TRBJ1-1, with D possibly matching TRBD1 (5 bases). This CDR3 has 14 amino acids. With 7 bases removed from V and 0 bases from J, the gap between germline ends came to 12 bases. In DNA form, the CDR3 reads TGTGCCAGCACCCAGGCAGGGATGAACACTGAAGCTTTCTTT. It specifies CASTQAGMNTEAFF.

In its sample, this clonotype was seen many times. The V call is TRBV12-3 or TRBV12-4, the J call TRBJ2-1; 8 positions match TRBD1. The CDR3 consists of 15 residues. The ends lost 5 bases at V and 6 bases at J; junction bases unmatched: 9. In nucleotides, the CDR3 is TGTGCCAGCAGTGCCGGACAGGGCCCCATCAATGAGCAGTTCTTC. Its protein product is CASSAGQGPINEQFF.

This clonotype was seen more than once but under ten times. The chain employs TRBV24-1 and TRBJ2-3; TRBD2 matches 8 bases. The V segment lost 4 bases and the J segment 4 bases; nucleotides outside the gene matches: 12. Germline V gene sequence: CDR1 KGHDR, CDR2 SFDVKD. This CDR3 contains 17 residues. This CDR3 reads CATSDPNRSGSPDTQYF. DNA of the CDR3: TGTGCCACCAGTGACCCCAACAGGAGCGGGAGCCCAGATACGCAGTATTTT.